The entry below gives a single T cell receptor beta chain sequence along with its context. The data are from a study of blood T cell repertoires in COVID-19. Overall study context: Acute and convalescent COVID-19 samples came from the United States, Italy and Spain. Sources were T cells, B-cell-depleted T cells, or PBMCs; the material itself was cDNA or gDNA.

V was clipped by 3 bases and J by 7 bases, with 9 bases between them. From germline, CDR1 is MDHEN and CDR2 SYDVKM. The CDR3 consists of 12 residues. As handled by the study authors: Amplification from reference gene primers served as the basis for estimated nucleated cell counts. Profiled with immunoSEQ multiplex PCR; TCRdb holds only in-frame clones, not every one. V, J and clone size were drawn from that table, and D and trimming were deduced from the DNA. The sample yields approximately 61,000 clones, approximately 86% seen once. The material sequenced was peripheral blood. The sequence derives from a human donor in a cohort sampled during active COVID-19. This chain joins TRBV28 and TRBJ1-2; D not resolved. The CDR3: CASSFSSSGYTF. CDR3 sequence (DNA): TGTGCCAGCAGTTTTAGCAGCAGTGGCTACACCTTC.